The following is a T cell receptor beta chain sequence with its context. V was cut by 3 bases and J by 0 bases, with 17 bases left in between. This CDR3 contains 17 residues. CDR1 and CDR2 (germline): SGHDT, YYEEEE. These data come from a study of cytomegalovirus exposure and HLA in healthy donors. With 60 Vbeta and 13 Jbeta primers, the PCR was carried out. The repertoire was sequenced with immunoSEQ multiplex PCR; TCRdb's copy has only in-frame clones and lacks some. Here the sample spans some 180,000 clones, 75% to 80% being singletons. The genes are TRBV5-6 and TRBJ2-3; D is unclear. Sequencing was carried out using PBMCs. The sequence came from a female donor in good health and CMV-seronegative. The CDR3 coding sequence is TGTGCCAGCAGCTCCATGGCTTCGGAGACTAGCACAGATACGCAGTATTTT. This translates into CASSSMASETSTDTQYF.